These 19 T cell receptor beta chains originate from one sample sequenced in a study of cytomegalovirus exposure and HLA in healthy donors. PCR employed 60 Vbeta and 13 Jbeta primers. TCRdb's copy holds only in-frame clones and misses some; the assay was immunoSEQ multiplex PCR. The profile shows some 110,000 clones, 9.5% to 13% of them singletons. Sample: PBMCs. The receptors here all came from a man aged 35-49 years in good health and CMV-seropositive.

The chain couples TRBV6-5 to TRBJ2-3; D uncertain. Per germline, CDR1 MNHEY and CDR2 SVGAGI. The CDR3 totals 12 residues. Trimming cost V 4 bases and J 2 bases, with 4 bases left between them. The CDR3 sequence is CASSSLTDTQYF. DNA of the CDR3: TGTGCCAGCAGTTCCCTCACAGATACGCAGTATTTT.

The chain is built from TRBV28 and TRBJ1-4; 7 bases align to TRBD1. CDR1 MDHEN and CDR2 SYDVKM come from the germline V gene. This CDR3 region has 16 residues. V dropped 7 bases and J dropped 4; count of bases not matched to a gene: 12. Here the CDR3 DNA reads TGTGCCAGCAAAGGGGGCAAGGGCAGGGTTAATGAAAAACTGTTTTTT. It codes for CASKGGKGRVNEKLFF.

The chain links TRBV30 to TRBJ1-4; 8 positions match TRBD1. J was trimmed by 8 bases and V by 3 bases; bases with no gene match: 8. The CDR3 length is 14 residues. Germline loops: CDR1 GTSNPN, CDR2 SVGIG (reference sequence). CDR3 bases: TGTGCCTGGAGGGCACAGGGGGGCCAGGAAAAACTGTTTTTT. Translation gives CAWRAQGGQEKLFF.

CDR3 amino acids: CASRGGSSYEQYF. CDR3 in DNA: TGTGCCAGCAGGGGCGGGAGCTCCTACGAGCAGTACTTC. The rearrangement joins TRBV25-1 to TRBJ2-7, with 7 nucleotides matching TRBD2. The length of the CDR3 is 13 residues. Losses at the gene ends were 6 bases for V and 0 bases for J; bases not matched to a gene: 2. Germline CDR1 reads MGHDK; CDR2 reads SYGVNS.

This clone was detected only a few times. V and J are TRBV4-2 and TRBJ2-5; 7 bases line up with TRBD2. The CDR3 totals 15 residues. V shed 4 bases and J 4 bases; nucleotides not matched to a gene: 9. From germline, CDR1 is LGHNA and CDR2 YNFKEQ. The CDR3 spells CASSPRLAEGETQYF. DNA of the CDR3: TGTGCCAGCAGCCCCCGCCTAGCGGAGGGAGAGACCCAGTACTTC.

This clone has only a few counts. Mismatch with germline at one junction end may stem from a read error. The chain employs TRBV7-7 and TRBJ1-2, with TRBD1 matching over 8 bases. The CDR3 sequence is 16 residues long. The germline V gene has CDR1 SSHAT and CDR2 FNYEAQ (reference sequence). The CDR3 DNA reads TGTGCTAGCAGCTTAGACCAAACCGACAGGGGATATGGCTACACCTTC. Encoded protein: CASSLDQTDRGYGYTF.

This clone was picked up a small number of times. The chain uses TRBV6-5 and TRBJ2-2; D may be TRBD1 (6 bases). Germline CDR1 is MNHEY and CDR2 is SVGAGI. The CDR3 loop spans 14 amino acids. V was shortened by 6 bases and J by 3 bases, with 11 bases between the two germline ends. Written as DNA, the CDR3 is TGTGCCAGCAGCCGATACAGGGACACCGGGGAGCTGTTTTTT. Amino acids: CASSRYRDTGELFF.

The chain carries TRBV5-1 and TRBJ2-7; possibly TRBD2 for D (5 bases). V was cut by 4 bases and J by 0 bases, with 14 bases left in between. Germline loops: CDR1 SGHRS, CDR2 YFSETQ. CDR3 length: 15 residues. In nucleotides, the CDR3 is TGCGCCAGCAGCCCGGGGTCGGCAATCTCCTACGAGCAGTACTTC. Protein: CASSPGSAISYEQYF.

This chain joins TRBV5-1 and TRBJ2-5; 12 nucleotides match TRBD1. CDR1 and CDR2 (germline): SGHRS, YFSETQ. The J segment lost 4 bases and the V segment lost 4 bases, leaving 2 bases of the junction unmatched. This CDR3 is built from 14 residues. The DNA of the CDR3 is TGCGCCAGCAGCCTGGGACAGGGGGCAGAGACCCAGTACTTC. This codes for CASSLGQGAETQYF.

Worth noting for this clone: The germline gene is not matched at one end of the junction; a read error may be the cause. The same CDR3 can be traced to other DNA sequences in this sample. The chain uses TRBV13 and TRBJ2-1; D is undetermined. The CDR3 totals 12 residues. The germline V gene has CDR1 PRHDT and CDR2 FYEKMQ (reference sequence). CDR3 region: CASSSPPEEQFF. The DNA for the CDR3 is TGTGCAAGCAGCTCCCCCCCAGAAGAGCAGTTCTTC.

This clone was observed a few times. The chain employs TRBV7-2 and TRBJ2-3; a weak D match, TRBD2 (6 bases). Germline-derived CDR1 and CDR2 are SGHTA and FQGNSA. The V end lost 6 bases, the J end lost 3 bases, and 16 bases lay between the germline ends. This CDR3 contains 15 residues. The CDR3 bases are TGTGCCAGCAGTCATCAGGCTAGCGAAACAGATACGCAGTATTTT. Translated, it gives CASSHQASETDTQYF.

V and J are TRBV5-1 and TRBJ1-4; 8 bases fit TRBD1. This CDR3 region has 14 residues. Germline V lookup: CDR1 SGHRS, CDR2 YFSETQ. Trimming at V came to 5 bases and at J to 4 bases, leaving 4 bases not matched to a gene. The CDR3 loop reads CASRGDRSNEKLFF. The CDR3 nucleotides read TGCGCCAGCAGGGGGGACAGGAGTAATGAAAAACTGTTTTTT.

The chain links TRBV19 to TRBJ1-5; 8 bases line up with TRBD1. Trimming took 1 base from V and 4 from J; bases not matched to a gene: 6. This CDR3 has 16 residues. The germline V gene has CDR1 LNHDA and CDR2 SQIVND (reference sequence). The CDR3 is CASSIGRGRGNQPQHF. Here the CDR3 DNA reads TGTGCCAGTAGTATAGGCAGGGGGCGAGGGAATCAGCCCCAGCATTTT.

The V gene is TRBV6-1, the J gene TRBJ1-5; no firm D call. CDR1 and CDR2 from the germline V gene are MNHNS and SASEGT. This CDR3 is 15 amino acids long. Trimming took off 7 bases at V and 1 base at J, with 14 bases between the two ends. The CDR3 protein is CASKSGLDSNQPQHF. The CDR3, as DNA: TGTGCCAGCAAGTCTGGCCTAGACAGCAATCAGCCCCAGCATTTT.

This clone was counted between two and nine times. The chain employs TRBV28 and TRBJ1-2; 8 bases are a match to TRBD1. Germline CDR1 reads MDHEN; CDR2 reads SYDVKM. CDR3 length equals 13 residues. V was clipped by 6 bases and J by 5 bases; unmatched bases: 5. The CDR3 DNA follows: TGTGCCAGCAGACAGGGGGTAGAGTATGGCTACACCTTC. It specifies CASRQGVEYGYTF.

This clone has more than one count but fewer than ten. The chain uses TRBV19 and TRBJ2-5; TRBD2 matches 8 bases. The CDR3 length is 13 residues. J lost 5 bases, V lost 6 bases, and 5 bases had no gene match. Germline V gene lookup returns CDR1 LNHDA and CDR2 SQIVND (reference sequence). Here the CDR3 DNA reads TGTGCCAGTAGCTCCGGGGGGGCGGAGACCCAGTACTTC. This translates into CASSSGGAETQYF.

The CDR3 nucleotides are TGTGCCAGTAGTATGGGACTAGCGGGAGATTTTTCGGGGAATGAGCAGTTCTTC. Amino acids: CASSMGLAGDFSGNEQFF. J is TRBJ2-1 and V is TRBV19; 14 nucleotides agree with TRBD2. V shed 3 bases, J shed 7 bases, and the junction held 11 bases outside the gene matches. CDR3 size: 18 residues. The germline CDR1 and CDR2 sequences are LNHDA and SQIVND (reference sequence). The whole variable domain, filled in from reference TRBV19 and TRBJ2-1, reads DGGITQSPKYLFRKEGQNVTLSCEQNLNHDAMYWYRQDPGQGLRLIYYSQIVNDFQKGDIAEGYSVSREKKESFPLTVTSAQKNPTAFYLCASSMGLAGDFSGNEQFFGPGTRLTVL.

This chain links TRBV28 with TRBJ2-5, with 9 bases identical to TRBD2. Per germline, CDR1 MDHEN and CDR2 SYDVKM. The CDR3 runs to 14 residues. After removal of 4 bases from V and 10 bases from J, the junction contained 10 bases not matched to a gene. The CDR3 sequence: CASSSRTSGLFQYF. In DNA, the CDR3 is TGTGCCAGCAGTTCCAGAACTAGCGGGCTCTTCCAGTACTTC.

The chain recombines TRBV7-6 with TRBJ2-2, with 7 bases matching TRBD1. V was pared by 5 bases and J by 8 bases, with 8 bases of the junction left unmatched. Germline CDR1 reads SGHVS; CDR2 reads FNYEAQ. The CDR3 contains 14 residues. DNA of the CDR3: TGTGCCAGCAGCCCCAAACAGGGGCGTGGGGAGCTGTTTTTT. Protein product: CASSPKQGRGELFF.